This paragraph reports one T cell receptor (beta chain). The CDR3 has 14 amino acids. V dropped 3 bases and J dropped 3 bases, with 15 bases sitting between them. Germline assignment: CDR1 DFQATT and CDR2 SNEGSKA (reference sequence). The data are from a study of Graves' ophthalmopathy and Graves' hyperthyroidism. The study amplified TCR beta CDR3 regions using RNA transcripts. An opening RT-PCR round employed HTBI primers and preceded a second-round multiplex PCR. TCRdb called the multiplex PCR reads again in MiXCR, with one record for every CDR3 protein. Among 350,000 to 400,000 distinct CDR3 sequences listed, 15% were seen once.

The chain uses TRBV20-1 and TRBJ2-7; no clear D. The source is a woman between 18 and 29 years old with stable Graves' hyperthyroidism. The sample comprised peripheral blood. The CDR3 DNA follows: TGCAGTGCTAGCCCGACGTGGACGGGCTACGAGCAGTACTTC. The encoded protein is CSASPTWTGYEQYF.